This T cell receptor (beta chain) was identified in a study of T cell responses to AZD1222 COVID-19 vaccine. Germline assignment: CDR1 MGHRA and CDR2 YSYEKL. The CDR3 extends over 15 amino acids. Trimming cost V 4 bases and J 10 bases, with 22 bases left between them. Measured with immunoSEQ multiplex PCR; TCRdb has only the in-frame clones, and not every one. The sample carries around 140,000 clones, nearly 90% recorded once. The V gene is TRBV4-1, the J gene TRBJ1-1; a weak D match, TRBD1 (6 bases). The sequences come from peripheral blood, collected 28 days after the second dose of the MenACWY control vaccine. The sequence derives from an adult who received the MenACWY meningococcal vaccine as a control. The CDR3 protein is CASSRPTGLEGGAFF. Here the CDR3 DNA reads TGCGCCAGCAGCCGGCCCACAGGGTTGGAAGGAGGAGCTTTCTTT.